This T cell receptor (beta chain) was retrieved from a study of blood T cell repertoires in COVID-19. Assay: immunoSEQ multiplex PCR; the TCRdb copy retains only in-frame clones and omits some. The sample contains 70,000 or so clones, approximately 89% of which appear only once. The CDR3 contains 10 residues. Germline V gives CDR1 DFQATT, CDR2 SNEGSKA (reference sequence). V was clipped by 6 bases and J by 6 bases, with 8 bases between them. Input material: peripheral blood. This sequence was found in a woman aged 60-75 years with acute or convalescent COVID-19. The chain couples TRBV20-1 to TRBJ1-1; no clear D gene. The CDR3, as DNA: TGCAGTGCGTGGGAGCCTGAAGCTTTCTTT. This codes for CSAWEPEAFF.